The rows below give T cell receptor beta chains drawn from one sample of a study of T cells after yellow fever vaccination. TCRdb re-derived calls from the 5' RACE reads in MiXCR, one entry per CDR3 protein. The sample has under 600,000 distinct CDR3 sequences, approximately 13% seen once; the top ten hold over 11%. The specimen was PBMCs, collected on the day of the yellow fever booster vaccination. The receptors shown here come from a man aged 30 to 45 who received the YFV17D yellow fever vaccine. Both conserved end residues are part of each CDR3. The order of the fields is CDR3 protein, V gene.

CDR3aa: CSVAGTSAVQETQYF; v_gene: TRBV29-1
CDR3aa: CAISDRGYEQYF; v_gene: TRBV10-3
CDR3aa: CAIRGTENTEAFF; v_gene: TRBV10-3
CDR3aa: CSVVLSNRSPDTQYF; v_gene: TRBV29-1
CDR3aa: CASSYSITGELFF; v_gene: TRBV6-2/TRBV6-3
CDR3aa: CASSLGVAGEGTDTQYF; v_gene: TRBV11-3
CDR3aa: CASSVEQLGSYNEQFF; v_gene: TRBV9
CDR3aa: CASSFSSARTQNTEAFF; v_gene: TRBV5-1
CDR3aa: CASIGQNTEAFF; v_gene: TRBV2
CDR3aa: CSARSTGGERATSTDTQYF; v_gene: TRBV20-1